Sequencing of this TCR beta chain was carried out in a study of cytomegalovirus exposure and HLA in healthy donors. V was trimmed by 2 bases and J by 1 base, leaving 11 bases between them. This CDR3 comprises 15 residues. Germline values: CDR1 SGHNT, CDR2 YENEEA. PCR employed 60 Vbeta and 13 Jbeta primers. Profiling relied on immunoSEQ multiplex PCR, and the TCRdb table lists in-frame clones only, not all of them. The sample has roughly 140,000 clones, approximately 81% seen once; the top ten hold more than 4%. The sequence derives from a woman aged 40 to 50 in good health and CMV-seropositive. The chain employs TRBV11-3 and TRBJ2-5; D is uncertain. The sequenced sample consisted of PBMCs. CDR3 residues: CASSLRVSSQETQYF. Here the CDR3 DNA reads TGTGCCAGCAGCTTACGGGTGTCAAGCCAAGAGACCCAGTACTTC.